The 3 T cell receptor beta chains given below trace back to one sample, sequenced in a study of blood T cell repertoires in COVID-19. The assay was immunoSEQ multiplex PCR, and TCRdb's table has in-frame clones only and misses some. The sample carries 200,000 to 300,000 clones, 86% recorded once. The sample consisted of peripheral blood. The receptors derive from a middle-aged man who had recovered from COVID-19.

Only a few counts were recorded for this clone. This CDR3 reads CASSEFGGLREQFF. In DNA, the CDR3 is TGTGCCAGCAGTGAATTCGGCGGACTTCGAGAGCAGTTCTTC. This chain joins TRBV25-1 and TRBJ2-1; TRBD2 is a possible D gene (5 bases). CDR1 is MGHDK, CDR2 SYGVNS, per germline. The CDR3 sequence is 14 residues long. V lost 1 base, J lost 10 bases, and 14 bases lay in between.

The chain carries TRBV3-1 (or the pseudogene TRBV3-2) and TRBJ2-7; 9 bases are shared with TRBD2. Germline V gives CDR1 LGHDT, CDR2 YNNKEL (reference sequence). This CDR3 spans 16 amino acids. The J segment lost 1 base and the V segment lost 1 base, leaving 5 bases of the junction unmatched. In DNA form, the CDR3 reads TGTGCCAGCAGCCAAGGCGGGGGGGCCGGTTCCTACGAGCAGTACTTC. Its translation is CASSQGGGAGSYEQYF.

The V gene is TRBV5-1, the J gene TRBJ2-7, with D possibly TRBD1 on 6 matching bases. Trimming took 2 bases from V and 2 from J, leaving 14 bases between them. Germline CDR1 is SGHRS and CDR2 is YFSETQ. The CDR3 covers 15 residues. The CDR3 here is CASSFGTGWTYEQYF. As DNA, the CDR3 is TGCGCCAGCAGCTTTGGTACAGGGTGGACCTACGAGCAGTACTTC.